These 24 T cell receptor beta chains were sequenced from one sample in a study of control samples from healthy donors and cancer patients. Assay used: immunoSEQ multiplex PCR; TCRdb lists only in-frame clones, some missing. Here the sample spans about 70,000 clones, approximately 87% being singletons. The material sequenced was PBMCs. The origin of the receptors is a woman in her forties or fifties with head and neck cancer.

The chain has TRBV9 and TRBJ1-3, with D perhaps matching TRBD1 (5 bases). Germline lookup yields CDR1 SGDLS and CDR2 YYNGEE. V gave up 2 bases and J gave up 0 bases, with 12 bases separating them. This CDR3 has 16 residues. DNA of the CDR3: TGTGCCAGCAGCGTTAGGGACGCCAGCTCTGGAAACACCATATATTTT. Protein product: CASSVRDASSGNTIYF.

The J gene is TRBJ2-7, the V gene TRBV7-8; 14 bases align to TRBD2. Unmatched junction bases numbered 6, after V lost 5 bases and J lost 3 bases. The germline V gene encodes CDR1 SGHVS and CDR2 FQNEAQ. This CDR3 is built from 16 residues. The CDR3 here is CASSPGTSGGYYEQYF. CDR3 nucleotide sequence: TGTGCCAGCAGCCCCGGGACTAGCGGGGGTTACTACGAGCAGTACTTC.

The chain joins TRBV30 to TRBJ1-2; 7 bases agree with TRBD1. The germline V gene has CDR1 GTSNPN and CDR2 SVGIG (reference sequence). V dropped 7 bases and J dropped 8; count of bases not matched to a gene: 7. The CDR3 runs to 11 residues. CDR3 in DNA: TGTGCCTTACAGGGGTTATACGGCTACACCTTC. It yields the protein CALQGLYGYTF.

This clone was seen once. This chain links TRBV9 with TRBJ1-5; no reliable D call. Germline assignment: CDR1 SGDLS and CDR2 YYNGEE. The CDR3 is made up of 14 amino acids. V dropped 0 bases and J dropped 7 bases, with 11 bases sitting between them. The CDR3 loop reads CASSVGKGDQPQHF. In nucleotides, the CDR3 is TGTGCCAGCAGCGTAGGTAAGGGTGACCAGCCCCAGCATTTT.

This chain links TRBV24-1 with TRBJ2-1; 8 nucleotides align to TRBD1. The CDR3 is 14 residues long. Trimming cost V 7 bases and J 9 bases; bases outside gene matches: 10. Germline V gene sequence: CDR1 KGHDR, CDR2 SFDVKD. CDR3 in DNA: TGTGCCACCAGACCGACAGGGGCGATGGGTGAGCAGTTCTTC. Its translation is CATRPTGAMGEQFF.

The gene calls are TRBV29-1 and TRBJ1-5; D is possibly TRBD1 (5 bases). This CDR3 spans 14 amino acids. Trimming removed 4 bases from V and 4 bases from J, with 14 bases in between. Germline V gene lookup returns CDR1 SQVTM and CDR2 ANQGSEA. Written as DNA, the CDR3 is TGCAGCGTTGGCGGGCCAGGGCGGAATCAGCCCCAGCATTTT. Translating it yields CSVGGPGRNQPQHF. Combining the CDR3 with reference TRBV29-1 and TRBJ1-5 gives the whole variable domain SAVISQKPSRDICQRGTSLTIQCQVDSQVTMMFWYRQQPGQSLTLIATANQGSEATYESGFVIDKFPISRPNLTFSTLTVSNMSPEDSSIYLCSVGGPGRNQPQHFGDGTRLSIL.

This chain connects TRBV12-5 to TRBJ1-1, with 8 bases that match TRBD1. Germline trimming cut 6 bases from V and 2 bases from J; bases unmatched to any gene: 2. The CDR3 covers 13 residues. Germline V gives CDR1 LGHNT, CDR2 FRNRAP. CDR3 sequence reads: CASGTGDNTEAFF. CDR3 DNA: TGTGCTAGTGGGACAGGGGATAACACTGAAGCTTTCTTT.

The chain is built from TRBV15 and TRBJ1-3, with D unclear. V lost 11 bases, J lost 4 bases, and 9 bases lay in between. Germline V gene lookup returns CDR1 LNHNV and CDR2 YYDKDF (reference sequence). This CDR3 is built from 11 residues. As DNA, the CDR3 is TGTGCCGCGGTGGGAGGAAACACCATATATTTT. Its protein product is CAAVGGNTIYF. The whole variable domain, filled in from reference TRBV15 and TRBJ1-3, reads DAMVIQNPRYQVTQFGKPVTLSCSQTLNHNVMYWYQQKSSQAPKLLFHYYDKDFNNEADTPDNFQSRRPNTSFCFLDIRSPGLGDTAMYLCAAVGGNTIYFGEGSWLTVV.

The V and J genes are TRBV10-1 and TRBJ2-7; D not resolved. The length of the CDR3 is 13 residues. With 10 bases removed from V and 5 bases from J, the gap between germline ends came to 18 bases. Germline-derived CDR1 and CDR2 are WNHNN and SYGVQD (reference sequence). The DNA for the CDR3 is TGCGCCACTTCCCGTACATTCCGGGACGAGCAGTACTTC. Residues: CATSRTFRDEQYF.

CDR3 sequence reads: CSAGETVAFF. CDR3 in DNA: TGCAGTGCAGGGGAAACGGTGGCTTTCTTT. The V call is TRBV20-1, the J call TRBJ1-1, with D possibly TRBD1 on 5 matching bases. This CDR3 comprises 10 residues. Trimming shortened V by 6 bases and J by 11 bases, and 13 bases separated the two germline ends. The germline V gene has CDR1 DFQATT and CDR2 SNEGSKA (reference sequence).

The chain joins TRBV21-1 to TRBJ2-1; the D call in the table, TRBD2, was not verified against the DNA. TRBV21-1 is designated a pseudogene. CDR3 length: 12 amino acids. CDR3 in amino acids: CASSKGGEEQFF. Written as DNA, the CDR3 is TGTGCCAGCAGCAAAGGGGGAGAAGAGCAGTTCTTC.

In nucleotides, the CDR3 is TGTGCCAGCAGTTTATCCGGGACTGATAGCTCCTACGAGCAGTACTTC. It specifies CASSLSGTDSSYEQYF. The chain recombines TRBV27 with TRBJ2-7, with a weak D call TRBD2 (6 bases). V lost 0 bases and J lost 0, with 12 bases in between. The CDR3 loop spans 16 amino acids. Germline CDR1 is MNHEY and CDR2 is SMNVEV (reference sequence).

This chain connects TRBV7-9 to TRBJ2-2; D ambiguous. This CDR3 has 13 amino acids. Trimming stripped 8 bases from V and 0 bases from J, with 7 bases between. The germline gives CDR1 SEHNR, CDR2 FQNEAQ (reference sequence). The CDR3 coding sequence is TGTGCCAGCGGCAATTCGAACACCGGGGAGCTGTTTTTT. Translated, it gives CASGNSNTGELFF. Using reference TRBV7-9 and TRBJ2-2 for the parts outside the CDR3, the full variable domain is DTGVSQNPRHKITKRGQNVTFRCDPISEHNRLYWYRQTLGQGPEFLTYFQNEAQLEKSRLLSDRFSAERPKGSFSTLEIQRTEQGDSAMYLCASGNSNTGELFFGEGSRLTVL.

The chain employs TRBV19 and TRBJ2-7; 10 bases fit TRBD1. With 5 bases clipped from V and 6 bases from J, the junction kept 4 bases outside the gene matches. The CDR3 has 13 amino acids. The germline V gene has CDR1 LNHDA and CDR2 SQIVND (reference sequence). The CDR3 region has the DNA TGTGCCAGTAGTTCGGGACAGGGGTTCGAGCAGTACTTC. It is translated as CASSSGQGFEQYF.

The rearrangement links TRBV19 to TRBJ1-1; D gene unclear. V lost 5 bases and J 0 bases, leaving 10 bases between the germline ends. CDR1 is LNHDA, CDR2 SQIVND, per germline (reference sequence). The CDR3 extends over 14 amino acids. CDR3: CASSYGRLNTEAFF. The CDR3 DNA reads as TGTGCCAGTAGTTATGGCAGGCTGAACACTGAAGCTTTCTTT.

The chain uses TRBV2 and TRBJ1-6; 8 bases fit TRBD1. V shed 5 bases, J shed 10 bases, and the junction held 7 bases outside the gene matches. CDR1 is SNHLY and CDR2 is FYNNEI in the germline V gene. The CDR3 covers 14 residues. The CDR3 loop reads CASSPDRVASPLHF. As DNA, the CDR3 is TGTGCCAGCAGTCCGGACAGGGTCGCCTCACCCCTCCACTTT.

V gene TRBV7-8 combines with J gene TRBJ2-2, with D perhaps given as TRBD1 or TRBD2 (6 bases each). Trimming took off 8 bases at V and 0 bases at J, with 13 bases between the two ends. The length of the CDR3 is 15 residues. Germline CDR1 SGHVS, CDR2 FQNEAQ. This CDR3 is CASRRGAANTGELFF. CDR3 in DNA: TGTGCCAGCCGGAGGGGGGCAGCGAACACCGGGGAGCTGTTTTTT.

This clone was recorded once. The rearrangement uses TRBV7-9 and TRBJ2-7; possibly TRBD2 for D (5 bases). This CDR3 is 13 amino acids long. Trimming stripped 1 base from V and 7 bases from J, with 11 bases between. CDR1 and CDR2 (germline): SEHNR, FQNEAQ (reference sequence). The CDR3 DNA reads TGTGCCAGCAGCTTAGGGCCCCCGGGGGAGCAGTACTTC. It is translated as CASSLGPPGEQYF.

V and J are TRBV7-2 and TRBJ2-2, with D maybe TRBD2 (5 bases). The V end lost 5 bases, the J end lost 4 bases, and 11 bases lay between the germline ends. The CDR3 length is 14 residues. The germline V gene encodes CDR1 SGHTA and CDR2 FQGNSA. The CDR3 bases are TGTGCCAGCAGCCGGGATCGCTCCACCGGGGAGCTGTTTTTT. Translation gives CASSRDRSTGELFF.

The V gene is TRBV7-6, the J gene TRBJ2-3; 12 nucleotides align to TRBD2. The CDR3 is made up of 18 amino acids. Germline V gives CDR1 SGHVS, CDR2 FNYEAQ. Trimming took 3 bases from V and 0 from J; bases not matched to a gene: 7. CDR3 sequence (DNA): TGTGCCAGCAGCTTGACTAGCGGGGGCTTTTCAAGCACAGATACGCAGTATTTT. It encodes CASSLTSGGFSSTDTQYF.

This clone was seen just once. The V call is TRBV10-3, the J call TRBJ1-2, with a tentative D call TRBD1 (5 bases). Trimming pared 5 bases from V and 0 bases from J, leaving 13 bases between. The CDR3 consists of 15 residues. Germline V lookup: CDR1 ENHRY, CDR2 SYGVKD. Written as DNA, the CDR3 is TGTGCCATCAGTACAACCGGGACTACTAACTATGGCTACACCTTC. It specifies CAISTTGTTNYGYTF.

This chain joins TRBV9 and TRBJ1-1; no clear D gene. This CDR3 is 13 amino acids long. The V gene lost 6 bases and the J gene lost 3 bases, with 12 bases spanning the gap. Germline V gene sequence: CDR1 SGDLS, CDR2 YYNGEE. The CDR3 nucleotides read TGTGCCAGCAAGTCCAGTGCCGACACTGAAGCTTTCTTT. Translation gives CASKSSADTEAFF.

The chain combines TRBV6-5 with TRBJ2-5; 11 bases map to TRBD2. The junction had 2 bases not matched to a gene; V was cut back by 6 bases and J by 2 bases. Germline-derived CDR1 and CDR2 are MNHEY and SVGAGI. This CDR3 has 14 residues. CDR3 DNA sequence: TGTGCCAGCAGGCGGACTAGCGGGCAAGAGACCCAGTACTTC. This translates into CASRRTSGQETQYF.

The V gene is TRBV7-8, the J gene TRBJ1-1; no clear D gene. There are 14 residues in the CDR3. Looked up from germline, CDR1 is SGHVS and CDR2 is FQNEAQ. Trimming removed 5 bases at V and 1 base at J, with 11 bases between. DNA for the CDR3: TGTGCCAGCAGCGTAAGGACCTCGAACACTGAAGCTTTCTTT. Its translation: CASSVRTSNTEAFF.